Listed below are T cell receptor beta chains from one sample, sequenced in a study of vaccination and CD4 T cells after COVID-19. These TCRs are of unknown antigen specificity. TCRdb itself ran the PCR reads through MiXCR, one entry per CDR3 protein. The repertoire has over 15,000 distinct CDR3 sequences, around 60% of them found once; the top ten carry about 11%. The sequenced material came from CD4+ T cells from blood, cultured in vitro. These receptors were obtained from a human donor who had recovered from COVID-19. CDR3s include the opening cysteine and the closing phenylalanine or tryptophan. The D gene is left open where the match is weak. Not every row has a clone size; where given, it reads once, few, many or a size class.

j_call: TRBJ2-5
cdr3_length: 16
d_call: TRBD1
v_call: TRBV15
clone_size: .
cdr3_aa: CATSRDPGQGGETQYF
cdr3_nt: TGTGCCACCAGCAGAGATCCCGGACAGGGTGGGGAGACCCAGTACTTC

j_call: TRBJ1-2
cdr3_length: 12
d_call: .
v_call: TRBV6-1
clone_size: .
cdr3_aa: CASSELDYGYTF
cdr3_nt: TGTGCCAGCAGTGAACTGGACTATGGCTACACCTTC

j_call: TRBJ2-5
cdr3_length: 13
d_call: .
v_call: TRBV5-1
clone_size: .
cdr3_aa: CASNEGTQETQYF
cdr3_nt: TGCGCCAGCAATGAGGGCACTCAAGAGACCCAGTACTTC

j_call: TRBJ2-7
cdr3_length: 13
d_call: TRBD1
v_call: TRBV25-1
clone_size: once
cdr3_aa: CATGTGATYEQYF
cdr3_nt: TGTGCCACCGGGACAGGGGCCACCTACGAGCAGTACTTC

j_call: TRBJ2-7
cdr3_length: 16
d_call: TRBD2
v_call: TRBV6-5
clone_size: few
cdr3_aa: CASSYSGRGGTYEQYF
cdr3_nt: TGTGCCAGCAGTTACTCGGGGCGGGGAGGGACCTACGAGCAGTACTTC

j_call: TRBJ1-1
cdr3_length: 15
d_call: .
v_call: TRBV20-1
clone_size: .
cdr3_aa: CSAREPGNMNTEAFF
cdr3_nt: TGCAGTGCTAGAGAGCCAGGGAACATGAACACTGAAGCTTTCTTT

j_call: TRBJ2-2
cdr3_length: 14
d_call: TRBD1
v_call: TRBV15
clone_size: .
cdr3_aa: CATSRPGQGRGLFF
cdr3_nt: TGTGCCACCAGCAGGCCCGGACAGGGCCGAGGGCTGTTTTTT

j_call: TRBJ1-1
cdr3_length: 13
d_call: .
v_call: TRBV12-1
clone_size: .
cdr3_aa: CASSLRRSMLGFF
cdr3_nt: TGTGCCAGCAGCTTGCGGAGATCTATGCTGGGTTTCTTT

j_call: TRBJ2-3
cdr3_length: 11
d_call: .
v_call: TRBV19
clone_size: .
cdr3_aa: CASSIGDTQYF
cdr3_nt: TGTGCCAGTAGTATCGGGGATACGCAGTATTTT

j_call: TRBJ2-1
cdr3_length: 15
d_call: TRBD2
v_call: TRBV5-4
clone_size: .
cdr3_aa: CASSFGLAGGNEQFF
cdr3_nt: TGTGCCAGCAGCTTCGGACTAGCGGGCGGCAATGAGCAGTTCTTC

j_call: TRBJ1-2
cdr3_length: 15
d_call: .
v_call: TRBV4-1
clone_size: .
cdr3_aa: CASSQDTAPYYGYTF
cdr3_nt: TGCGCCAGCAGCCAAGATACAGCCCCTTACTATGGCTACACCTTC

j_call: TRBJ2-3
cdr3_length: 15
d_call: .
v_call: TRBV1
clone_size: few
cdr3_aa: CTSSQDQRLSDTQYF
cdr3_nt: TGCACCAGCAGCCAAGATCAGCGGTTATCAGATACGCAGTATTTT

j_call: TRBJ1-2
cdr3_length: 18
d_call: TRBD1
v_call: TRBV29-1
clone_size: .
cdr3_aa: CSVEGVGGQGAVNHGYTF
cdr3_nt: TGCAGCGTTGAAGGGGTAGGGGGACAGGGGGCGGTCAACCATGGCTACACCTTC

j_call: TRBJ1-2
cdr3_length: 15
d_call: .
v_call: TRBV5-4
clone_size: few
cdr3_aa: CASSSSTGSRYGYTF
cdr3_nt: TGTGCCAGCAGCTCATCGACAGGAAGTCGATATGGCTACACCTTC

j_call: TRBJ1-2
cdr3_length: 17
d_call: .
v_call: TRBV4-2
clone_size: few
cdr3_aa: CASSQEAGQGDNYGYTF
cdr3_nt: TGTGCCAGCAGCCAAGAGGCAGGGCAGGGCGATAACTATGGCTACACCTTC

j_call: TRBJ1-2
cdr3_length: 14
d_call: TRBD1
v_call: TRBV12-3/TRBV12-4
clone_size: .
cdr3_aa: CASSLGQTNYGYTF
cdr3_nt: TGTGCCAGCAGTTTGGGACAGACGAACTATGGCTACACCTTC

j_call: TRBJ1-5
cdr3_length: 15
d_call: .
v_call: TRBV27
clone_size: .
cdr3_aa: CASSLDSYSNQPQHF
cdr3_nt: TGTGCCAGCAGTTTGGACAGTTATAGCAATCAGCCCCAGCATTTT

j_call: TRBJ2-3
cdr3_length: 15
d_call: .
v_call: TRBV5-1
clone_size: .
cdr3_aa: CASSLVHGLTDTQYF
cdr3_nt: TGCGCCAGCAGCTTGGTCCATGGCCTCACAGATACGCAGTATTTT

j_call: TRBJ1-2
cdr3_length: 13
d_call: .
v_call: TRBV20-1
clone_size: few
cdr3_aa: CSAREALNYGYTF
cdr3_nt: TGCAGTGCTAGAGAAGCGCTAAACTATGGCTACACCTTC

j_call: TRBJ2-3
cdr3_length: 13
d_call: TRBD2
v_call: TRBV10-1
clone_size: few
cdr3_aa: CASALAGEDTQYF
cdr3_nt: TGCGCCAGCGCGCTAGCGGGAGAAGATACGCAGTATTTT

j_call: TRBJ1-5
cdr3_length: 16
d_call: .
v_call: TRBV20-1
clone_size: .
cdr3_aa: CSARDGQLYSNQPQHF
cdr3_nt: TGCAGTGCTAGAGACGGGCAGCTTTATAGCAATCAGCCCCAGCATTTT

j_call: TRBJ1-2
cdr3_length: 14
d_call: .
v_call: TRBV6-1
clone_size: .
cdr3_aa: CASSEGGALYGYTF
cdr3_nt: TGTGCCAGCAGTGAAGGGGGGGCACTCTATGGCTACACCTTC

j_call: TRBJ1-1
cdr3_length: 15
d_call: .
v_call: TRBV6-1
clone_size: .
cdr3_aa: CASKSISMSETEAFF
cdr3_nt: TGTGCCAGCAAATCTATCAGCATGTCTGAAACTGAAGCTTTCTTT

j_call: TRBJ1-6
cdr3_length: 14
d_call: .
v_call: TRBV19
clone_size: .
cdr3_aa: CASSTGQLNSPLHF
cdr3_nt: TGTGCCAGTAGTACTGGACAGCTTAATTCACCCCTCCACTTT

j_call: TRBJ1-1
cdr3_length: 16
d_call: TRBD1
v_call: TRBV27
clone_size: once
cdr3_aa: CASSSSPGQMNTEAFF
cdr3_nt: TGTGCCAGCAGTTCTTCACCGGGACAGATGAACACTGAAGCTTTCTTT